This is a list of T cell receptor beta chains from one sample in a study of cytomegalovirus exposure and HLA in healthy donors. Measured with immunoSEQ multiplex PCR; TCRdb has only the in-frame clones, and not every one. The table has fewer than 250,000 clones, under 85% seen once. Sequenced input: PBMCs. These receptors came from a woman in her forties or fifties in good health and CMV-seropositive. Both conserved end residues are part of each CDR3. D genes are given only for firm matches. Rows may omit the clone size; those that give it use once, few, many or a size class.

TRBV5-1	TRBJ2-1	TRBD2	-	TGCGCCAGCAGCTTTACCGGATCTAGCGGGGGCAACAATGAGCAGTTCTTC	CASSFTGSSGGNNEQFF
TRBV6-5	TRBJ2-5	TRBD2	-	TGTGCCAGCAGTTACCTAGCGGGGGGGCCCCGGGAGACCCAGTACTTC	CASSYLAGGPRETQYF
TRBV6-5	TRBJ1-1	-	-	TGTGCCAGCAGTTATAGTGAGGGCACTGAAGCTTTCTTT	CASSYSEGTEAFF
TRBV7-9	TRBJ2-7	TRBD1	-	TGTGCCAGCAGCGCACGGACAGGGATGTCCTACGAGCAGTACTTC	CASSARTGMSYEQYF
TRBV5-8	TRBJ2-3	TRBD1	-	TGTGCCAGCAGAGGACAGGGGGTCGATACGCAGTATTTT	CASRGQGVDTQYF
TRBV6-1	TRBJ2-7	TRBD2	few	TGTGCCAGCACCAACGGGGGGGCCTACGAGCAGTACTTC	CASTNGGAYEQYF
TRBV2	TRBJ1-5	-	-	TGTGCCAGCAGTGTTCGGGGGACCGGTCAGCCCCAGCATTTT	CASSVRGTGQPQHF
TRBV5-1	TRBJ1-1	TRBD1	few	TGCGCCAGCAGTAAAGGGGATCTGACAGGGGACACTGAAGCTTTCTTT	CASSKGDLTGDTEAFF
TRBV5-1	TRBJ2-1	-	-	TGCGCCAGCAGAGGAGTCTCCTACAATGAGCAGTTCTTC	CASRGVSYNEQFF
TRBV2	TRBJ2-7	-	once	TGTGCCAGCAGGGCGGTGGGTACCTACGAGCAGTACTTC	CASRAVGTYEQYF
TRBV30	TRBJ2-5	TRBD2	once	TGTGCCTGGAGTGGTATCGGGCTAGCGGGGGGCCGGGGGGAGACCCAGTACTTC	CAWSGIGLAGGRGETQYF
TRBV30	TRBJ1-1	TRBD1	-	TGTGCCTGGAGGGCAGGGACAGGGAAGCCAATGAACACTGAAGCTTTCTTT	CAWRAGTGKPMNTEAFF
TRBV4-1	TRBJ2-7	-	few	TGCGCCAGCAGCCAGGCCGTCACAGGGACCTACGAGCAGTACTTC	CASSQAVTGTYEQYF
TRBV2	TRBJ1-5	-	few	TGTGCCAGCAGTACTAGTGATCAGCCCCAGCATTTT	CASSTSDQPQHF
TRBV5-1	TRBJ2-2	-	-	TGCGCCAGCAGCCCCATAGGCGGCGGGGAGCTGTTTTTT	CASSPIGGGELFF
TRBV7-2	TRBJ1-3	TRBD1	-	TGTGCCTCAATGGCAGCAGGGGGCGTTGCATCCATATATTTT	CASMAAGGVASIYF
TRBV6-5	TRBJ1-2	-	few	TGTGCCAGCAGACGCGGGGTTAACTATGGCTACACCTTC	CASRRGVNYGYTF
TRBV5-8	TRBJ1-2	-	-	TGTGCCAGCAGCTTGGGGAGTCTCTATGGCTACACCTTC	CASSLGSLYGYTF
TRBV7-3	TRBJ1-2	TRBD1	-	TGTGCCAGCAGCTTAAGGGACAGGGACCATGGCTACACCTTC	CASSLRDRDHGYTF
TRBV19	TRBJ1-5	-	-	TGTGCCAGTAGGTCCCTTCCCGGTCAGCCCCAGCATTTT	CASRSLPGQPQHF
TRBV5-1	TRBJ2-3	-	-	TGCGCCAGCAGCCTTGGGACTAGCACAGATACGCAGTATTTT	CASSLGTSTDTQYF
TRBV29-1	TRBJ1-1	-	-	TGCAGCGTTGAAGAAGGGGTATCTGAAGCTTTCTTT	CSVEEGVSEAFF
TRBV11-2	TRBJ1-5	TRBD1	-	TGTGCCAGCAGCTCTGACAGGGGGGGGGATCAGCCCCAGCATTTT	CASSSDRGGDQPQHF
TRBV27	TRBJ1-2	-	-	TGTGCCAGCAGTTCAGGGGCGGGGGATGGCTACACCTTC	CASSSGAGDGYTF
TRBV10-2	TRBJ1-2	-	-	TGCGCCAGCAGGTCTTCGGGGAACTATGGCTACACCTTC	CASRSSGNYGYTF
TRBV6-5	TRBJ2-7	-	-	TGTGCCAGCAGTGTTCCGGGACATTCCTACGAGCAGTACTTC	CASSVPGHSYEQYF